This TCR beta chain was observed in a study of CD8 T cells in Susac syndrome. RNA was extracted with the RNeasy kit, and a quantity of roughly 0.45 to 1 ug was reverse transcribed using random hexamers. The immunoSEQ assay covered 54 Vbeta and 13 Jbeta segments for CDR3. Each CDR3 protein is one row after TCRdb ran MiXCR on the immunoSEQ multiplex PCR reads. The sample comprises about 140,000 distinct CDR3 sequences, around 95% of which are singletons, and over 0.1% rests with the top ten. The source of this sequence is a human donor with multiple sclerosis. Sample: CD4+ T cells from PBMCs.

The DNA of the CDR3 is TGTGCCAGCGGGTCGACCTCGGGGGAGACCCAGTACTTC. This encodes CASGSTSGETQYF. The chain recombines TRBV5-6 with TRBJ2-5, with D possibly being TRBD2 (5 bases). V was clipped by 7 bases and J by 5 bases, with 15 bases between them. This CDR3 region has 13 residues. The germline V gene has CDR1 SGHDT and CDR2 YYEEEE.